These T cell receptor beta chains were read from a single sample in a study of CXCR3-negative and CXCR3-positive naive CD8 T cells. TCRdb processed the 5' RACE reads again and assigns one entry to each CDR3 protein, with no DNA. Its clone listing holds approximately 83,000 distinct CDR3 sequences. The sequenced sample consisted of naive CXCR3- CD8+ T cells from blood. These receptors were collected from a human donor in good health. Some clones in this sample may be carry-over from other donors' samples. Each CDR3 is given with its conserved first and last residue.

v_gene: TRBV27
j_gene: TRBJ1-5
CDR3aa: CASSPGADNQPQHF

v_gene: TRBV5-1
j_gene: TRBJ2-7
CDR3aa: CASSPEGLDYEQYF

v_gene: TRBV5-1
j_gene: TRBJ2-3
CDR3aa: CASSLFGASTDTQYF

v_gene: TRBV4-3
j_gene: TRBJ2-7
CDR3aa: CASSHGEGSEQYF

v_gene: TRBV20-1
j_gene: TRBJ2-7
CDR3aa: CSAPRGYEQYF

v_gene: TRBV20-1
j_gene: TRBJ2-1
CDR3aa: CSAGGLSSYNEQFF

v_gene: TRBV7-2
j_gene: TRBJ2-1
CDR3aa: CASSLGTGTGNNEQFF

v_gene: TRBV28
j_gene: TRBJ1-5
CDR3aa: CASSFRSSNQPQHF

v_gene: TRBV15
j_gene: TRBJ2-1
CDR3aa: CATSRVFGEGHEQFF

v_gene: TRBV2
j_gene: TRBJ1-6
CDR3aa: CASSEGLLGMSPLHF